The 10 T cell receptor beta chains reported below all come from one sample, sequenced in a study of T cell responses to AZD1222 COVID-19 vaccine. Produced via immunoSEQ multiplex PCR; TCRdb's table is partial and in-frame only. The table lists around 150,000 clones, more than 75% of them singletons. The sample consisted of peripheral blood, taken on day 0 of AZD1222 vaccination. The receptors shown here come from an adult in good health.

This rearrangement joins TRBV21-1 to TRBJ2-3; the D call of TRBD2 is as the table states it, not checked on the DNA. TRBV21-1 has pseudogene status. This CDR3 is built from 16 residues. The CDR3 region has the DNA TGTGCCAGCAGCTCCGGACTGTTCTCTAGCACAGATACGCAGTATTTT. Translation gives CASSSGLFSSTDTQYF.

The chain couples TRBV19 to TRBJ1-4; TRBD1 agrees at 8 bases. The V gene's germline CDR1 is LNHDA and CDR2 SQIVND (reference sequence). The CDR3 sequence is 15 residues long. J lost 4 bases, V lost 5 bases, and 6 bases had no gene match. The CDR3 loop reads CASSLGQVGNEKLFF. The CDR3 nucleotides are TGTGCCAGTAGTCTGGGACAGGTCGGTAATGAAAAACTGTTTTTT.

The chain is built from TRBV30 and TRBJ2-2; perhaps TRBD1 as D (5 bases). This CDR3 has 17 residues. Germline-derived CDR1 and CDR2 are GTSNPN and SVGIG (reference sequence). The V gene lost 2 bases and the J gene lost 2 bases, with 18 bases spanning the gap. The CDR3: CAWSNGRRQCNTGELFF. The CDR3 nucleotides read TGTGCCTGGAGTAATGGCAGGAGACAGTGCAACACCGGGGAGCTGTTTTTT.

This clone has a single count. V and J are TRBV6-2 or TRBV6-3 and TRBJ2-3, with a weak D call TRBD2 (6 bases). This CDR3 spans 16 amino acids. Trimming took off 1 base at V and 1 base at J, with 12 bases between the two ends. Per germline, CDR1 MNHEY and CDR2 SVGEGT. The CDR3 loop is CASSYYSGPGTDTQYF. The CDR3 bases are TGTGCCAGCAGTTACTACAGCGGGCCAGGCACAGATACGCAGTATTTT.

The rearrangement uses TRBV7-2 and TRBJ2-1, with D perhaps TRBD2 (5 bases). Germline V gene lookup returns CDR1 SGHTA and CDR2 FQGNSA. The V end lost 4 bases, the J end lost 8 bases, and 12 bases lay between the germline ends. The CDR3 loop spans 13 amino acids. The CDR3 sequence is CASSSTIPHEQFF. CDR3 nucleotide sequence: TGTGCCAGCAGCTCGACTATTCCCCATGAGCAGTTCTTC.

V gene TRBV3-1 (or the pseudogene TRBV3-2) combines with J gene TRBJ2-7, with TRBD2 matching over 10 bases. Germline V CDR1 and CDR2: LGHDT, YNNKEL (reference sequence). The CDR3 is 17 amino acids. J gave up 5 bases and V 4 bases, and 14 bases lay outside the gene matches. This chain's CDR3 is CASSRRVLLAGGNEQYF. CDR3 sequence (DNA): TGTGCCAGCAGCCGAAGGGTACTTTTAGCGGGAGGAAACGAGCAGTACTTC.

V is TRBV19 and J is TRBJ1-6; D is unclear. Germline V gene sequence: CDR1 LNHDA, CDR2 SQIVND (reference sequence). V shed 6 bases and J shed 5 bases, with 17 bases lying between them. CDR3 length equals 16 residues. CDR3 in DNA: TGTGCCAGTAGCGTCGTGGCGTCCCCTAATAATTCACCCCTCCACTTT. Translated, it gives CASSVVASPNNSPLHF.

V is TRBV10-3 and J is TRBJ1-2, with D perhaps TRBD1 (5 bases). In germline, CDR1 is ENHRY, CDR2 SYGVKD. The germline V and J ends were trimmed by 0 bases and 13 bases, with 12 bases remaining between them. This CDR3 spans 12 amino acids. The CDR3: CAISESTQAGTF. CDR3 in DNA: TGTGCCATCAGTGAGTCCACACAGGCGGGCACCTTC.

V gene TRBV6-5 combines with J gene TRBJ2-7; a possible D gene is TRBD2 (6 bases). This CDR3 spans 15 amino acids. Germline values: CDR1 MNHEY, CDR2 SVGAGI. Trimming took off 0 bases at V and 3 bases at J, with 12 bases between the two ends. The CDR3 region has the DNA TGTGCCAGCAGTTACTCGAGCGGGTATGGCTACGAGCAGTACTTC. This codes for CASSYSSGYGYEQYF.

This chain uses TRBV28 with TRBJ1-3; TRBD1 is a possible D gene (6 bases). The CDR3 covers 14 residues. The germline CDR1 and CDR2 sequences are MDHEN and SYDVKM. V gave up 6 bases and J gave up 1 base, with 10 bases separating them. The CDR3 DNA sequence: TGTGCCAGCAGGGCCACAGGGTCTGGAAACACCATATATTTT. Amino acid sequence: CASRATGSGNTIYF.